This is a list of T cell receptor beta chains from one sample in a study of blood T cells in healthy people across ages. TCRdb called the 5' RACE reads again in MiXCR, with one record for every CDR3 protein. This sample has 1.8 million or so distinct CDR3 sequences, with roughly two fifths found just once. The sample comprised blood. The receptors were sampled from a human donor in good health. The CDR3 runs from the conserved cysteine through the conserved F or W. Each record gives: D gene, J gene, clone size, V gene, CDR3 DNA, CDR3 protein. The D gene is left open where the match is weak. The size field is filled for only some rows; it gives once, few, many or a size class.

d_call: TRBD2; j_call: TRBJ2-3; clone_size: few; v_call: TRBV20-1; cdr3_nt: TGCAGTGCTAGAGATCTCTGGGGGCTAGCGGGGAAAAACACAGATACGCAGTATTTT; cdr3_aa: CSARDLWGLAGKNTDTQYF
d_call: TRBD2; j_call: TRBJ2-1; clone_size: few; v_call: TRBV10-3; cdr3_nt: TGTGCCATCAGGGAAAGGCTAGCGGGGGGCGAAGACAATGAGCAGTTCTTC; cdr3_aa: CAIRERLAGGEDNEQFF
d_call: -; j_call: TRBJ2-7; clone_size: few; v_call: TRBV7-9; cdr3_nt: TGTGCCAGCAGCTTCTCTCTCGGACGGCCTAGGGACGAGCAGTACTTC; cdr3_aa: CASSFSLGRPRDEQYF
d_call: -; j_call: TRBJ2-7; clone_size: -; v_call: TRBV7-2; cdr3_nt: TGTGCCAGCAGCTTAACGGGGATAGGGGGTACCTACGAGCAGTACTTC; cdr3_aa: CASSLTGIGGTYEQYF
d_call: TRBD1; j_call: TRBJ1-2; clone_size: many; v_call: TRBV2; cdr3_nt: TGTGCCAGCAGTGGGGACAGATCTAACTATGGCTACACCTTC; cdr3_aa: CASSGDRSNYGYTF
d_call: -; j_call: TRBJ2-7; clone_size: -; v_call: TRBV29-1; cdr3_nt: TGCAGCGTTTACGAGAGAGGGGGGTCCTACGAGCAGTACTTC; cdr3_aa: CSVYERGGSYEQYF
d_call: TRBD1; j_call: TRBJ2-1; clone_size: -; v_call: TRBV24-1; cdr3_nt: TGTGCCACCAGTCAACAGGGGCACTACAATGAGCAGTTCTTC; cdr3_aa: CATSQQGHYNEQFF
d_call: -; j_call: TRBJ1-5; clone_size: -; v_call: TRBV10-3; cdr3_nt: TGTGCCATCAGTCATGACAGTATGGGCAATCAGCCCCAGCATTTT; cdr3_aa: CAISHDSMGNQPQHF
d_call: TRBD2; j_call: TRBJ2-1; clone_size: -; v_call: TRBV20-1; cdr3_nt: TGCAGTGCTCGTGGGGGGGACCAAGAGACCCAGTTCTTC; cdr3_aa: CSARGGDQETQFF
d_call: TRBD2; j_call: TRBJ2-3; clone_size: many; v_call: TRBV7-8; cdr3_nt: TGTGCCAGCAGCCCGCTAAGCGGGGGCGGAGTTTGGACAGATACGCAGTATTTT; cdr3_aa: CASSPLSGGGVWTDTQYF
d_call: -; j_call: TRBJ1-6; clone_size: -; v_call: TRBV11-2; cdr3_nt: TGTGCCAGCAGCTTGGACGGGCTAGGCTCCTATAATTCACCCCTCCACTTT; cdr3_aa: CASSLDGLGSYNSPLHF
d_call: -; j_call: TRBJ2-1; clone_size: few; v_call: TRBV4-1; cdr3_nt: TGCGCCAGCAGCCAGACACCCTACAATGAGCAGTTCTTC; cdr3_aa: CASSQTPYNEQFF
d_call: TRBD2; j_call: TRBJ2-1; clone_size: few; v_call: TRBV6-2/TRBV6-3; cdr3_nt: TGTGCCAGCAGTTATCTCCCTAGCGGCCATGAGCAGTTCTTC; cdr3_aa: CASSYLPSGHEQFF
d_call: -; j_call: TRBJ2-7; clone_size: few; v_call: TRBV18; cdr3_nt: TGTGCCAGCTCACCCGACAGAACGGACGAGCAGTACTTC; cdr3_aa: CASSPDRTDEQYF
d_call: TRBD2; j_call: TRBJ2-1; clone_size: once; v_call: TRBV4-3; cdr3_nt: TGCGCCAGCAGCCAAGATCTAGAGCGGGGGGGGATCTTAAGTCATCTCTTC; cdr3_aa: CASSQDLERGGILSHLF
d_call: TRBD2; j_call: TRBJ2-4; clone_size: -; v_call: TRBV4-1; cdr3_nt: TGCGCCAGCAGCGAGGGGCTAGCGGGGGGTAACTACAATGAGCAGTACTTC; cdr3_aa: CASSEGLAGGNYNEQYF
d_call: TRBD1; j_call: TRBJ1-4; clone_size: few; v_call: TRBV2; cdr3_nt: TGTGCCAGCAGTGAAGCGGAGGGGGCTTGGGAAAAACTGTTTTTT; cdr3_aa: CASSEAEGAWEKLFF
d_call: -; j_call: TRBJ2-7; clone_size: few; v_call: TRBV29-1; cdr3_nt: TGCAACGTTGGGAACAGAAGATACGAGCAGTACTTC; cdr3_aa: CNVGNRRYEQYF
d_call: -; j_call: TRBJ1-2; clone_size: -; v_call: TRBV29-1; cdr3_nt: TGCAGCGTTGGAAACCATGACTATGGCTACACCTTC; cdr3_aa: CSVGNHDYGYTF
d_call: -; j_call: TRBJ1-2; clone_size: few; v_call: TRBV7-2; cdr3_nt: TGTGCCAGCAGCAAACATGGGATCAACTATGGCTACACCTTC; cdr3_aa: CASSKHGINYGYTF
d_call: TRBD1; j_call: TRBJ2-6; clone_size: -; v_call: TRBV13; cdr3_nt: TGTGCCAGCAGCTTAGAGTTCGGGACAGGCAACTCTGGGGCCAACGTCCTGACTTTC; cdr3_aa: CASSLEFGTGNSGANVLTF
d_call: -; j_call: TRBJ2-5; clone_size: -; v_call: TRBV7-2; cdr3_nt: TGTGCCAGCAGCTTAGTCTCCTGGGGCTTTCAAGAGACCCAGTACTTC; cdr3_aa: CASSLVSWGFQETQYF
d_call: -; j_call: TRBJ1-1; clone_size: many; v_call: TRBV20-1; cdr3_nt: TGCAGCGCGACAGAGAACACTGAAGCTTTCTTT; cdr3_aa: CSATENTEAFF
d_call: TRBD1; j_call: TRBJ1-2; clone_size: -; v_call: TRBV20-1; cdr3_nt: TGCAGCGTCCCGGAGGACAGGGGGGAATTTAACTATGGCTACACCTTC; cdr3_aa: CSVPEDRGEFNYGYTF
d_call: -; j_call: TRBJ1-1; clone_size: many; v_call: TRBV6-5; cdr3_nt: TGTGCCAGCAGTTACCTCATGAACACTGAAGCTTTCTTT; cdr3_aa: CASSYLMNTEAFF
d_call: -; j_call: TRBJ1-2; clone_size: -; v_call: TRBV5-5; cdr3_nt: TGTGCCAGCAGCCATAGTCCCGCAGGCCCGGGGGATGGCTACACCTTC; cdr3_aa: CASSHSPAGPGDGYTF
d_call: -; j_call: TRBJ2-5; clone_size: -; v_call: TRBV20-1; cdr3_nt: TGCAGTGCTAGTCTTAGCGAAGGACCCCAAGAGACCCAGTACTTC; cdr3_aa: CSASLSEGPQETQYF
d_call: -; j_call: TRBJ2-7; clone_size: few; v_call: TRBV7-2; cdr3_nt: TGTGCCAGCAGCTTATGGGAATCCTCCTACGAGCAGTACTTC; cdr3_aa: CASSLWESSYEQYF
d_call: -; j_call: TRBJ2-7; clone_size: few; v_call: TRBV13; cdr3_nt: TGTGCCAGCAGCTTAACTTCGTACGGAGCCTACGAGCAGTACTTC; cdr3_aa: CASSLTSYGAYEQYF
d_call: -; j_call: TRBJ1-6; clone_size: few; v_call: TRBV7-3; cdr3_nt: TGTGCCAGCAGCTTAACGGGGCAGGCTTCACCCCTCCACTTT; cdr3_aa: CASSLTGQASPLHF
d_call: TRBD1; j_call: TRBJ1-1; clone_size: -; v_call: TRBV28; cdr3_nt: TGTGCCAGCAGTTTATTTGGTGCCCGACAGGGAACCCTTAACACTGAAGCTTTCTTT; cdr3_aa: CASSLFGARQGTLNTEAFF
d_call: -; j_call: TRBJ2-7; clone_size: few; v_call: TRBV6-6; cdr3_nt: TGTGCCAGCAGTTACTCAGGGGGTCGGTTTCCCTACGAGCAGTACTTC; cdr3_aa: CASSYSGGRFPYEQYF
d_call: -; j_call: TRBJ2-7; clone_size: -; v_call: TRBV12-3/TRBV12-4; cdr3_nt: TGTGCCAGCAGTTTAGGAGGAGGGGTGGGAATAGACGAGCAGTACTTC; cdr3_aa: CASSLGGGVGIDEQYF
d_call: -; j_call: TRBJ2-1; clone_size: -; v_call: TRBV20-1; cdr3_nt: TGCAGTGCCAGTTCCAGGGGCTCCTACAATGAGCAGTTCTTC; cdr3_aa: CSASSRGSYNEQFF
d_call: -; j_call: TRBJ1-5; clone_size: -; v_call: TRBV29-1; cdr3_nt: TGCAGCGTTGCCAACGCCAATCAGCCCCAGCATTTT; cdr3_aa: CSVANANQPQHF
d_call: TRBD1; j_call: TRBJ2-5; clone_size: -; v_call: TRBV7-3; cdr3_nt: TGTGCCAGCAGCTTAAAGGGGGGGGACAAACAGGGGGCGCGTAGGGAGACCCAGTACTTC; cdr3_aa: CASSLKGGDKQGARRETQYF
d_call: -; j_call: TRBJ1-1; clone_size: -; v_call: TRBV7-2; cdr3_nt: TGTGCCAGCAGCTTTGGAAGACTGGTGAATGGGTTGGTAACTGAAGCTTTCTTT; cdr3_aa: CASSFGRLVNGLVTEAFF
d_call: -; j_call: TRBJ2-7; clone_size: -; v_call: TRBV3-1; cdr3_nt: TGTGCCAGCAGCCAAAATTCTGGGGCTCGCGAGCAGTACTTC; cdr3_aa: CASSQNSGAREQYF
d_call: TRBD1; j_call: TRBJ2-5; clone_size: -; v_call: TRBV10-3; cdr3_nt: TGTGCCATCACTATAGGACAGGGGCGATTGGAGACCCAGTACTTC; cdr3_aa: CAITIGQGRLETQYF
d_call: -; j_call: TRBJ1-5; clone_size: -; v_call: TRBV7-2; cdr3_nt: TGTGCCAGCAGCTTAGCGCGGCAGGCGGGGACCCAGCATTTT; cdr3_aa: CASSLARQAGTQHF
d_call: -; j_call: TRBJ1-4; clone_size: -; v_call: TRBV7-2; cdr3_nt: TGTGCCAGCAGCTTCAGATTTGGGGATAGTGAAAAACTGTTTTTT; cdr3_aa: CASSFRFGDSEKLFF
d_call: TRBD1; j_call: TRBJ2-7; clone_size: -; v_call: TRBV20-1; cdr3_nt: TGCAGTGCTAGAGATCAGCGGACAGGGGCCTACGAGCAGTACTTC; cdr3_aa: CSARDQRTGAYEQYF
d_call: TRBD1; j_call: TRBJ2-5; clone_size: -; v_call: TRBV20-1; cdr3_nt: TGCAGTGCTCCCTCCGACAGGGGTGAGACCCAGTACTTC; cdr3_aa: CSAPSDRGETQYF
d_call: -; j_call: TRBJ2-1; clone_size: -; v_call: TRBV9; cdr3_nt: TGTGCCAGCAGCGTAGCTTATACGGGGGAGCAGTTCTTC; cdr3_aa: CASSVAYTGEQFF
d_call: -; j_call: TRBJ2-1; clone_size: -; v_call: TRBV11-2; cdr3_nt: TGTGCCAGCAGCTTAGTAAGGGGCAGGGGAGATGAGCAGTTCTTC; cdr3_aa: CASSLVRGRGDEQFF
d_call: -; j_call: TRBJ1-5; clone_size: few; v_call: TRBV2; cdr3_nt: TGTGCCAGCAGTGAGGCCAGGGGATGGAATCAGCCCCAGCATTTT; cdr3_aa: CASSEARGWNQPQHF
d_call: -; j_call: TRBJ2-3; clone_size: -; v_call: TRBV7-2; cdr3_nt: TGTGCCAGCAGCTTAGAAGCGGATAGCACAGATACGCAGTATTTT; cdr3_aa: CASSLEADSTDTQYF
d_call: -; j_call: TRBJ1-1; clone_size: -; v_call: TRBV5-1; cdr3_nt: TGCGCCAGCAGCTTGTTAGGGGCTCCGAACACTGAAGCTTTCTTT; cdr3_aa: CASSLLGAPNTEAFF
d_call: -; j_call: TRBJ1-1; clone_size: few; v_call: TRBV6-6; cdr3_nt: TGTGCCAGCAGCCCATGGGGGCTGAACACTGAAGCTTTCTTT; cdr3_aa: CASSPWGLNTEAFF
d_call: -; j_call: TRBJ1-5; clone_size: few; v_call: TRBV12-3/TRBV12-4; cdr3_nt: TGTGCCAGCAGTATGGTGGATCAGCCCCAGCATTTT; cdr3_aa: CASSMVDQPQHF
d_call: TRBD1; j_call: TRBJ2-7; clone_size: few; v_call: TRBV27; cdr3_nt: TGTGCCAGCAGTACCTCCTGGGACAGGGGCTACGAGCAGTACTTC; cdr3_aa: CASSTSWDRGYEQYF